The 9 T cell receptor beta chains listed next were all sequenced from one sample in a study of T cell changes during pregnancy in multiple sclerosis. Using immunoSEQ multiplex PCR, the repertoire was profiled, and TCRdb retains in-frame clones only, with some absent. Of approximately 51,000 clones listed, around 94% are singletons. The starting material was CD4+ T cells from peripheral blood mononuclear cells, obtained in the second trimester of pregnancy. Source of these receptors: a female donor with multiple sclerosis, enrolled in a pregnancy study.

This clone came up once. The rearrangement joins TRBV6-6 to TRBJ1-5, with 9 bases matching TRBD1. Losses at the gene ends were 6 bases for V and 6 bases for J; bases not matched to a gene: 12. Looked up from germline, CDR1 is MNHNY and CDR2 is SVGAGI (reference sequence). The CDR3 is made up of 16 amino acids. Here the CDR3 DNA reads TGTGCCAGCAGGGCAGGCGGGACAGGGAACAGTCAGCCCCAGCATTTT. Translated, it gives CASRAGGTGNSQPQHF.

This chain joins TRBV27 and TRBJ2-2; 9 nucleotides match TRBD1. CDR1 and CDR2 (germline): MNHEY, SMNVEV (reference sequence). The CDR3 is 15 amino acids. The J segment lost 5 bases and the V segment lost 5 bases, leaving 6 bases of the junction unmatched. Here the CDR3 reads CASSLGQGWTGELFF. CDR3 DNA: TGTGCCAGCAGTCTTGGACAGGGGTGGACCGGGGAGCTGTTTTTT.

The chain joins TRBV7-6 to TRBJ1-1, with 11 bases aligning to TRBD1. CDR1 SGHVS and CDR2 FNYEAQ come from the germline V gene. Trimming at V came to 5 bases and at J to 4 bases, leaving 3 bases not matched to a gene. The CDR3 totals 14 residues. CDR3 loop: CASSHGQGATEAFF. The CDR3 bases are TGTGCCAGCAGCCACGGACAGGGGGCCACTGAAGCTTTCTTT.

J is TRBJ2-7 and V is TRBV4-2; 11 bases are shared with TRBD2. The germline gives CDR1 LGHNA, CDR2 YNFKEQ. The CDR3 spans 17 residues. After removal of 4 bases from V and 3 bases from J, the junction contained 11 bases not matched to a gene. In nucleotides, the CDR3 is TGTGCCAGCAGCCTGAACTCGGGACTAGCGGCGAACTACGAGCAGTACTTC. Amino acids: CASSLNSGLAANYEQYF.

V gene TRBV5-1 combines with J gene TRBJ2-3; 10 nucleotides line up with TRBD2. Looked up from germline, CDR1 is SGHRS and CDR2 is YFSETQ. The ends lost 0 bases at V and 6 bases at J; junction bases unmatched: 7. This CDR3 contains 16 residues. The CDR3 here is CASSLVASGGGDTQYF. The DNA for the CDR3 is TGCGCCAGCAGCTTGGTGGCTAGCGGGGGCGGGGATACGCAGTATTTT.

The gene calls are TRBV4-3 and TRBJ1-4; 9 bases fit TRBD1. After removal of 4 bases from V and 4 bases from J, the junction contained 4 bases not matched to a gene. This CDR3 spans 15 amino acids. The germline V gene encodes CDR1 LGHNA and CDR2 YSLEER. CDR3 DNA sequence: TGCGCCAGCAGCCCGGGACAGGGCATTAATGAAAAACTGTTTTTT. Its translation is CASSPGQGINEKLFF.

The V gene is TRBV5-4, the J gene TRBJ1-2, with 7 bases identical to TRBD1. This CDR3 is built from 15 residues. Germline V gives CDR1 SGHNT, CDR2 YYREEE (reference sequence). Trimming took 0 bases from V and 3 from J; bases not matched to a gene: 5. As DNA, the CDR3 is TGTGCCAGCAGCTTGGAGGGCAGGGGGGACTATGGCTACACCTTC. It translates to CASSLEGRGDYGYTF.

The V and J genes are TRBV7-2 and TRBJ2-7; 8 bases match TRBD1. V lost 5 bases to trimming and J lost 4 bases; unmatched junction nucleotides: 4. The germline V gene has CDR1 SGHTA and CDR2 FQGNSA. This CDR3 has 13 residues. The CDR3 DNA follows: TGTGCCAGCAGCCAGGACAGGGATTACGAGCAGTACTTC. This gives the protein CASSQDRDYEQYF.

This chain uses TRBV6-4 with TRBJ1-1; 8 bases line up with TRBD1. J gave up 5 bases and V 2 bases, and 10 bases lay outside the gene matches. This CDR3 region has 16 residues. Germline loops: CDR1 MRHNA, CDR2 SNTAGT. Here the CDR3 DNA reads TGTGCCAGCAGTGACCACCCCTTCAGGGGGCAGACTGAAGCTTTCTTT. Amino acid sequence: CASSDHPFRGQTEAFF.